The 15 T cell receptor beta chains below were found in one sample sequenced in a study of CXCR3-negative and CXCR3-positive naive CD8 T cells. The authors made the TRB cDNA libraries by 5' RACE using UMI labels. TCRdb re-called the 5' RACE reads and gives one entry per CDR3 protein, without DNA. The specimen's table records about 130,000 distinct CDR3 sequences. The sequenced material came from naive CXCR3- CD8+ T cells from blood. Subset here: CD45RO-CCR7+CD27+CD95- naive CD8+ T cells lacking CXCR3 (TNR3-). The receptors derive from a human donor in good health. Some clones in this sample may be carry-over from other donors' samples.

The gene calls are TRBV5-6 and TRBJ2-1; lacking DNA, the TRBD2 call made by TCRdb goes unchecked. This CDR3 is 13 amino acids long. The V gene's germline CDR1 is SGHDT and CDR2 YYEEEE. The CDR3 sequence is CASSLVAGDEQFF. Filled out from reference TRBV5-6 and TRBJ2-1, the complete variable domain reads DAGVTQSPTHLIKTRGQQVTLRCSPKSGHDTVSWYQQALGQGPQFIFQYYEEEERQRGNFPDRFSGHQFPNYSSELNVNALLLGDSALYLCASSLVAGDEQFFGPGTRLTVL.

The chain's CDR3 is CASSQIQNTEAFF. This chain connects TRBV3-1 to TRBJ1-1. CDR3 length equals 13 residues. Germline lookup yields CDR1 LGHDT and CDR2 YNNKEL (reference sequence).

The V call is TRBV5-1, the J call TRBJ2-3; without DNA, the TCRdb call of TRBD1 cannot be checked. Germline CDR1 and CDR2: SGHRS and YFSETQ. The CDR3 has 15 residues. The CDR3 sequence is CASSLFLRGTDTQYF. The whole variable domain, filled in from reference TRBV5-1 and TRBJ2-3, reads KAGVTQTPRYLIKTRGQQVTLSCSPISGHRSVSWYQQTPGQGLQFLFEYFSETQRNKGNFPGRFSGRQFSNSRSEMNVSTLELGDSALYLCASSLFLRGTDTQYFGPGTRLTVL.

The chain combines TRBV7-9 with TRBJ1-1; without DNA, the TCRdb call of TRBD1 cannot be checked. CDR3 length equals 15 residues. Germline-derived CDR1 and CDR2 are SEHNR and FQNEAQ (reference sequence). The CDR3 loop reads CASSLPQTGSSEAFF. The variable domain in full, completed from reference TRBV7-9 and TRBJ1-1, reads DTGVSQNPRHKITKRGQNVTFRCDPISEHNRLYWYRQTLGQGPEFLTYFQNEAQLEKSRLLSDRFSAERPKGSFSTLEIQRTEQGDSAMYLCASSLPQTGSSEAFFGQGTRLTVV.

The chain uses TRBV12-3 or TRBV12-4 and TRBJ2-7; TCRdb names TRBD2, which stays unverified in the absence of DNA. CDR3 length: 15 residues. The CDR3: CASSTSGRPSYEQYF.

This chain connects TRBV12-3 or TRBV12-4 to TRBJ1-2. This CDR3 has 12 amino acids. CDR3 loop: CASSPGPYSNTF.

The chain recombines TRBV28 with TRBJ2-5; checking the TCRdb D call of TRBD1 is not possible without DNA. Germline-derived CDR1 and CDR2 are MDHEN and SYDVKM. The CDR3 loop spans 14 amino acids. CDR3 loop: CASSFPGDGGTQCF.

The chain links TRBV7-2 to TRBJ2-7; lacking DNA, the TRBD1 call made by TCRdb goes unchecked. Germline V gene data show CDR1 as SGHTA and CDR2 as FQGNSA. There are 19 residues in the CDR3. The CDR3 region is CASSPSLIRVQGATYEQYF.

The J gene is TRBJ2-3, the V gene TRBV15. The CDR3 extends over 13 amino acids. Germline-derived CDR1 and CDR2 are LNHNV and YYDKDF (reference sequence). The CDR3 is CATSRDRPDTQYF.

This chain uses TRBV28 with TRBJ2-7; TCRdb proposes TRBD1, but this gene call is untestable without DNA. There are 14 residues in the CDR3. The germline gives CDR1 MDHEN, CDR2 SYDVKM. The CDR3 spells CASSPRPGLHEQYF.

The chain is built from TRBV7-9 and TRBJ2-7; TCRdb lists TRBD1, though no DNA is available to test this call. CDR1 and CDR2 from the germline V gene are SEHNR and FQNEAQ (reference sequence). The CDR3 loop spans 15 amino acids. The CDR3 region is CASSPGTGEPYEQYF.

The chain is built from TRBV5-4 and TRBJ2-7; there is no DNA to check the TCRdb D call of TRBD1. The CDR3 length is 13 residues. Germline values: CDR1 SGHNT, CDR2 YYREEE (reference sequence). CDR3: CASSPPGHYEQYF. The full variable domain, rest sourced from reference TRBV5-4 and TRBJ2-7, is ETGVTQSPTHLIKTRGQQVTLRCSSQSGHNTVSWYQQALGQGPQFIFQYYREEENGRGNFPPRFSGLQFPNYSSELNVNALELDDSALYLCASSPPGHYEQYFGPGTRLTVT.

The chain's CDR3 is CSARLQGATEAFF. This sequence joins TRBV20-1 and TRBJ1-1; the D gene TCRdb calls, TRBD1, cannot be checked with no DNA. There are 13 residues in the CDR3. Germline assignment: CDR1 DFQATT and CDR2 SNEGSKA (reference sequence).

The chain employs TRBV15 and TRBJ2-5; with no DNA, the TCRdb D assignment of TRBD1 cannot be verified. This CDR3 is 15 amino acids long. Germline values: CDR1 LNHNV, CDR2 YYDKDF (reference sequence). CDR3 region: CATSRDLTGLETQYF.

V usage is TRBV7-9 and J usage is TRBJ2-7. The CDR3 has 11 residues. Germline CDR1 SEHNR, CDR2 FQNEAQ (reference sequence). CDR3 residues: CASSDGYEQYF.